The clone carrying this TCR beta chain was seen a single time. The antigen is undetermined. The data are from a study of T cells in localized non-small cell lung cancer. The method was immunoSEQ multiplex PCR; TCRdb's version includes in-frame clones alone and lacks a portion of them. The repertoire holds approximately 45,000 clones, with 85% to 90% as singletons. General study findings and limits: Higher blood T cell density went with longer overall survival. Appearing in adjacent lung were a median about 50 of the top 100 tumor clones. The study sequenced only one region of the tumor. As a result, intratumor heterogeneity could not be excluded and remains possible.

This material consisted of PBMCs, taken before any cancer treatment. This clonotype was obtained from a man aged 35 to 69 with stage II lung adenocarcinoma.

The CDR3 region is CASSEYLGRGVSLYF. The CDR3 bases are TGTGCCAGCAGTGAATATTTGGGCAGGGGCGTTTCTTTGTACTTC. J is TRBJ2-7 and V is TRBV6-1; a possible D gene is TRBD1 (6 bases). Trimming pared 2 bases from V and 12 bases from J, leaving 23 bases between. CDR3 length: 15 residues. CDR1 MNHNS and CDR2 SASEGT come from the germline V gene.